This T cell receptor (beta chain) emerged from a study of cytomegalovirus exposure and HLA in healthy donors. Clones were sequenced by immunoSEQ multiplex PCR, and TCRdb holds only the in-frame ones, with some missing. The table shows about 360,000 clones, with 75% to 90% occurring only once. What was sequenced was PBMCs. This clonotype was sampled from a woman aged 18 to 35 in good health and CMV-seronegative.

The chain's CDR3 is CASTKRTGAGGYTF. CDR3 nucleotides: TGTGCCAGCACCAAACGGACAGGGGCGGGTGGCTACACCTTC. The chain employs TRBV5-6 and TRBJ1-2; 9 bases are a match to TRBD1. From germline, CDR1 is SGHDT and CDR2 YYEEEE. The J segment lost 7 bases and the V segment lost 6 bases, leaving 10 bases of the junction unmatched. This CDR3 is built from 14 residues.